The following is a TCR beta chain sequence with its context. The record originates from a study of control samples from healthy donors and cancer patients. The assay was immunoSEQ multiplex PCR, and TCRdb's table has in-frame clones only and misses some. The sample includes almost 90,000 clones, roughly nine tenths of them seen just once. Germline V gene lookup returns CDR1 SQVTM and CDR2 ANQGSEA. Trimming left V 7 bases short and J 6 bases short, with 18 bases between. The CDR3 has 13 amino acids. Sequences were obtained from blood. V is TRBV29-1 and J is TRBJ1-1, with D perhaps matching TRBD1 (5 bases). The sequence was obtained from a man aged 30 to 39 in good health. The CDR3, as DNA: TGCAGCGCCGGACATTTCGAGGACGCTGAAGCTTTCTTT. Amino acid sequence: CSAGHFEDAEAFF. Full variable domain (missing parts from reference TRBV29-1 and TRBJ1-1): SAVISQKPSRDICQRGTSLTIQCQVDSQVTMMFWYRQQPGQSLTLIATANQGSEATYESGFVIDKFPISRPNLTFSTLTVSNMSPEDSSIYLCSAGHFEDAEAFFGQGTRLTVV.